The sequence of this TCR beta chain was determined in a study of blood T cell repertoires in COVID-19. Across the study: The United States, Italy and Spain supplied acute and convalescent COVID-19 samples. T cells, B-cell-depleted T cells, or PBMCs provided the cDNA or gDNA that served as material.

Per the original methods: Amplification from reference gene primers served as the basis for estimated nucleated cell counts. Sequencing was performed with immunoSEQ multiplex PCR; in TCRdb, only in-frame clones are kept and a portion is missing. Clone size and the V and J calls come from that table; the DNA yielded D and trimming. The repertoire has approximately 76,000 clones, over 70% of them found once; the top ten carry about 40%. This CDR3 region has 13 residues. The germline gives CDR1 GTSNPN, CDR2 SVGIG (reference sequence). Trimming took off 5 bases at V and 1 base at J, with 11 bases between the two ends.

This sequence was found in a woman in her 70s with acute or convalescent COVID-19. The sequencing input was peripheral blood. The chain has TRBV30 and TRBJ1-1; D possibly corresponds to TRBD1 (6 bases). The CDR3 bases are TGTGCCTGGCATTACAGGGAGAACACTGAAGCTTTCTTT. The encoded protein is CAWHYRENTEAFF.